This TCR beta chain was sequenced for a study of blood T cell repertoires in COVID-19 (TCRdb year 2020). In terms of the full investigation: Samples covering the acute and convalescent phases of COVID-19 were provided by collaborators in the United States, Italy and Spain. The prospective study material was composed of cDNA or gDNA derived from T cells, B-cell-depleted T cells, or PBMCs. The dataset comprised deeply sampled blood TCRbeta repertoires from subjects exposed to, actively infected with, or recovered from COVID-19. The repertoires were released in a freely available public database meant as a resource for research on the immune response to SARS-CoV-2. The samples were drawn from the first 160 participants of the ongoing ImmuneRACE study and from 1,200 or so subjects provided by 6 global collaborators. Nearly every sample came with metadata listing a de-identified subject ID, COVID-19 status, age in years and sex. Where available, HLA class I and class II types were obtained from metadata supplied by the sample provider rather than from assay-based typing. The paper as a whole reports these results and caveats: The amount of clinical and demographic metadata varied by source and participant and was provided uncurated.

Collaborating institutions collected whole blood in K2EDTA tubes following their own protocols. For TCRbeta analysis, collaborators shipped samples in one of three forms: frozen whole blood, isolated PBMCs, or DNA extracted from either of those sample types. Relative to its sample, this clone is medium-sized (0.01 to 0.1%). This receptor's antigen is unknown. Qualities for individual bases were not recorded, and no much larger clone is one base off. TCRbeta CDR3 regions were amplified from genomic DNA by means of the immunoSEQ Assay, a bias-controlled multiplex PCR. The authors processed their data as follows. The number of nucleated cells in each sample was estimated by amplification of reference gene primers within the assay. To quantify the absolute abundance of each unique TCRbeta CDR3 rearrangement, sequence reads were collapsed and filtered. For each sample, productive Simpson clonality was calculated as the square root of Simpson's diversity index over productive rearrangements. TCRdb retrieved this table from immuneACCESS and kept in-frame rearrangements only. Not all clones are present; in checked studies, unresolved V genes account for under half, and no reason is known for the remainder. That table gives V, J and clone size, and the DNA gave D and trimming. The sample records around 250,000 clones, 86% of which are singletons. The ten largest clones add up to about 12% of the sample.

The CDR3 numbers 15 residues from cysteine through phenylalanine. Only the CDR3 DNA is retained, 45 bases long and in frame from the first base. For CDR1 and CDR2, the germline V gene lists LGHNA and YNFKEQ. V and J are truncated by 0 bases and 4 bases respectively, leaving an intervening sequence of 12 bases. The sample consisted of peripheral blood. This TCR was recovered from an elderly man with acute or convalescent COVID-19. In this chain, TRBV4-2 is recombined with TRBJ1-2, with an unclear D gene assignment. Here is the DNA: TGTGCCAGCAGCCAAGATCAATCATCGGGCTATGGCTACACCTTC. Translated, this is CASSQDQSSGYGYTF.